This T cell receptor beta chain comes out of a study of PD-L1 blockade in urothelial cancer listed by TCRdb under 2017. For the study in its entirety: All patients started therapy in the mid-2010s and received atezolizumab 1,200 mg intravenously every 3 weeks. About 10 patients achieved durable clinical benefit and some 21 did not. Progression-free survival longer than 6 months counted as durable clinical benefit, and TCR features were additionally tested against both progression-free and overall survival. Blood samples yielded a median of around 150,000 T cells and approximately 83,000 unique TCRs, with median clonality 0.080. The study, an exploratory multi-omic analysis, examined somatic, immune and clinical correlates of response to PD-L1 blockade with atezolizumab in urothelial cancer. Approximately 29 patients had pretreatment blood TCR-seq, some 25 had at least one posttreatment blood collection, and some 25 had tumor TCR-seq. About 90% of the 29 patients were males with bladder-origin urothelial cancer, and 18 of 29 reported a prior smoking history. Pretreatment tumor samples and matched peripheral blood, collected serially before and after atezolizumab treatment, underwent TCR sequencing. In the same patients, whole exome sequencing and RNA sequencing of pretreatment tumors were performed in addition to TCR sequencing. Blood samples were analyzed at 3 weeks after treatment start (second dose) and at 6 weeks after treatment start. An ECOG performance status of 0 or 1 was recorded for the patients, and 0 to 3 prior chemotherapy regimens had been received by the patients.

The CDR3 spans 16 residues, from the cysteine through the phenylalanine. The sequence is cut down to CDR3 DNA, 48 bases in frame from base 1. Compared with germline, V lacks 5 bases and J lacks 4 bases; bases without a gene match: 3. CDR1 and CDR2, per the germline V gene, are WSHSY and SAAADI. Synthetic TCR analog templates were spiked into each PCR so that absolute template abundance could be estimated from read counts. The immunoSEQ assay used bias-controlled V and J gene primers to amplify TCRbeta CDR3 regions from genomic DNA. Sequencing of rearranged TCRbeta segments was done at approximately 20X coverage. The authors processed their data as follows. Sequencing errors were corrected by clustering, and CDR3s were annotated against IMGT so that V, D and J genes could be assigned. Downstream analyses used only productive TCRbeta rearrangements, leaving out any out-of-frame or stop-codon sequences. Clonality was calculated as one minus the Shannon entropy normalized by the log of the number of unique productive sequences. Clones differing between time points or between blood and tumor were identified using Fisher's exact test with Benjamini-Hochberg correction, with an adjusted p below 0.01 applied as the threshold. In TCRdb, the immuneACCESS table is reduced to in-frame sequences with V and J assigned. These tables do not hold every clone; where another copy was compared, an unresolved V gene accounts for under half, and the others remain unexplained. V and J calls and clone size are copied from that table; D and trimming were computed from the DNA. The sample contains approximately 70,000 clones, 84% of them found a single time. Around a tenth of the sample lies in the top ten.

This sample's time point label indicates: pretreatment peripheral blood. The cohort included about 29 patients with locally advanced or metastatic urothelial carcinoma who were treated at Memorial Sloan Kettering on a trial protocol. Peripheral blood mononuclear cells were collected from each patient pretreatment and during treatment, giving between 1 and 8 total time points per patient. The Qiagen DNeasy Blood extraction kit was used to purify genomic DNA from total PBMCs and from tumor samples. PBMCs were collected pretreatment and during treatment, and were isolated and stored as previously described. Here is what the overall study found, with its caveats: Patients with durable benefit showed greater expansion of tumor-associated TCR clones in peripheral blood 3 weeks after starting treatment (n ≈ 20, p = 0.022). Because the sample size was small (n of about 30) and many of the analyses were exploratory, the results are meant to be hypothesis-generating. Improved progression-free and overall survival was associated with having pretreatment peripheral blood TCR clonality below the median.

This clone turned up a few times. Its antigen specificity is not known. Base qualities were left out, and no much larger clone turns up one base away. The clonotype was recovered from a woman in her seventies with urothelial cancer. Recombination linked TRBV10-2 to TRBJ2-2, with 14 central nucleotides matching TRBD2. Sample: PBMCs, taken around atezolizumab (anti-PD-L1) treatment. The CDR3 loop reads CASSTGLAGVTGELFF. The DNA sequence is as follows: TGCGCCAGCAGTACGGGACTAGCGGGAGTCACCGGGGAGCTGTTTTTT.